Listed below are T cell receptor beta chains from one sample, sequenced in a study of T cells in Graves' hyperthyroidism and ophthalmopathy. MiXCR, run by TCRdb on the multiplex PCR reads, gives a single entry per CDR3 protein. Among 700,000 to 850,000 distinct CDR3 sequences listed, approximately 40% were seen once. The sequenced sample was blood. The receptor source for this set is a woman aged 35 to 49 with Graves' hyperthyroidism. CDR3s include the opening cysteine and the closing phenylalanine or tryptophan. The D gene is left open where the match is weak. Part of the rows lack a size; the others show once, few, many or a class for expanded clones.

clone size	J gene	V gene	D gene	CDR3 DNA	CDR3 protein
many	TRBJ1-2	TRBV12-3/TRBV12-4	-	TGTGCCAGCAGTTTAGGGACAAATGAGGGCTACACCTTC	CASSLGTNEGYTF
-	TRBJ1-1	TRBV9	-	TGTGCCAGCAGCGTACAACAGGGCACTGAAGCTTTCTTT	CASSVQQGTEAFF
-	TRBJ2-7	TRBV11-1	-	TGTGCCAGCAGCTTAGGGCTTAGTAACAATGAGCAGTACTTC	CASSLGLSNNEQYF
-	TRBJ1-1	TRBV6-2/TRBV6-3	-	TGTGCCAGCAGTTACGAGACTTTTGAAAGGAACACTGAAGCTTTCTTT	CASSYETFERNTEAFF
-	TRBJ2-5	TRBV15	TRBD2	TGTGCCACCAGCAGCCAAGATGGGGGGAGGACTAGCCAGTACTTC	CATSSQDGGRTSQYF
-	TRBJ2-5	TRBV24-1	TRBD1	TGTACCACCAGTGAGACAGGGACCCAAGAGACCCAGTACTTC	CTTSETGTQETQYF
many	TRBJ1-2	TRBV6-1	TRBD1	TGTGCCAGCAGTGAAGGGGGGACAGAGTATGGCTACACCTTC	CASSEGGTEYGYTF
-	TRBJ2-6	TRBV6-1	-	TGTGCCAGCAGCCAAGATGACAGGCGGGCCAACGTCCTGACTTTC	CASSQDDRRANVLTF
-	TRBJ2-2	TRBV6-1	TRBD1	TGTGCCAGTGGACAGGGGGCGAACACCGGGGAGCTGTTTTTT	CASGQGANTGELFF
few	TRBJ2-7	TRBV4-3	-	TGCGCCAGCAGCATATGGTCGAATACGGGCGAGCAGTACTTC	CASSIWSNTGEQYF
few	TRBJ2-3	TRBV7-8	TRBD2	TGTGCCAGCAGCTCCCTAGCGGGAGGGGGCACAGATACGCAGTATTTT	CASSSLAGGGTDTQYF
-	TRBJ1-6	TRBV5-5	-	TGCGCCAGCAGCCAAGATAAAATCGGTTATAATTCACCCCTCCACTTT	CASSQDKIGYNSPLHF
many	TRBJ1-1	TRBV20-1	-	TGCAGTGCTTCCCGACAGCAGGGCACTGAAGCTTTCTTT	CSASRQQGTEAFF